The 12 T cell receptor beta chains presented below share a single source sample, sequenced in a study of blood T cell repertoires in COVID-19. This table comes from immunoSEQ multiplex PCR, and its TCRdb copy is limited to in-frame clones, with some not included. The sample carries more than 350,000 clones, 80% to 90% recorded once. The sequencing input was peripheral blood. The source is a woman in her twenties or thirties with COVID-19, enrolled during active disease.

The chain combines TRBV24-1 with TRBJ2-2; D possibly corresponds to TRBD2 (6 bases). This CDR3 comprises 16 residues. V was cut by 5 bases and J by 2 bases, with 14 bases left in between. The germline gives CDR1 KGHDR, CDR2 SFDVKD. CDR3 residues: CATSALGRTNTGELFF. The DNA of the CDR3 is TGTGCCACCAGTGCCTTGGGGAGGACTAACACCGGGGAGCTGTTTTTT.

The V gene is TRBV19, the J gene TRBJ2-7; D ambiguous. The CDR3 covers 13 residues. The ends were cut back, 1 base at V and 3 bases at J, with 7 bases in the middle. Germline CDR1 is LNHDA and CDR2 is SQIVND (reference sequence). This CDR3 reads CASSIAENYEQYF. CDR3 nucleotides: TGTGCCAGTAGTATAGCAGAAAACTACGAGCAGTACTTC.

The V and J genes are TRBV5-1 and TRBJ2-5, with 10 bases aligning to TRBD2. Germline-derived CDR1 and CDR2 are SGHRS and YFSETQ. This CDR3 comprises 15 residues. Trimming cost V 4 bases and J 4 bases; bases outside gene matches: 7. CDR3 loop: CASSPGTSATETQYF. CDR3 nucleotide sequence: TGCGCCAGCAGCCCCGGGACTAGCGCTACAGAGACCCAGTACTTC.

The chain carries TRBV5-1 and TRBJ1-1; TRBD1 is a possible D gene (5 bases). Per the germline V gene, CDR1 is SGHRS and CDR2 is YFSETQ. The CDR3 totals 15 residues. V lost 1 base to trimming and J lost 4 bases, with 14 bases between them. CDR3 in amino acids: CASSLSSGMGTEAFF. The CDR3 DNA follows: TGCGCCAGCAGCTTGTCTTCAGGGATGGGCACTGAAGCTTTCTTT.

This sequence joins TRBV29-1 and TRBJ2-5, with a weak D call TRBD1 (5 bases). This CDR3 has 13 residues. Trimming left V 5 bases short and J 6 bases short, with 16 bases between. Looked up from germline, CDR1 is SQVTM and CDR2 is ANQGSEA. CDR3 amino acids: CSVTVVGPQTQYF. In nucleotides, the CDR3 is TGCAGCGTTACCGTGGTGGGGCCTCAGACCCAGTACTTC.

The J gene is TRBJ1-1, the V gene TRBV5-1; 9 positions match TRBD1. Trimming at V came to 4 bases and at J to 2 bases, leaving 6 bases not matched to a gene. The CDR3 runs to 15 residues. The germline gives CDR1 SGHRS, CDR2 YFSETQ. CDR3 residues: CASSRTGGFNTEAFF. The CDR3 DNA is TGCGCCAGCAGCAGAACAGGGGGCTTTAACACTGAAGCTTTCTTT.

The chain's CDR3 is CASSIGTLNEQFF. In DNA, the CDR3 is TGTGCCAGTAGTATAGGGACTCTCAATGAGCAGTTCTTC. The rearrangement links TRBV19 to TRBJ2-1, with a possible D match to TRBD2 (5 bases). This CDR3 region has 13 residues. V lost 1 base and J 6 bases, leaving 7 bases between the germline ends. CDR1 LNHDA and CDR2 SQIVND come from the germline V gene (reference sequence).

V gene TRBV6-5 combines with J gene TRBJ2-3, with 7 nucleotides matching TRBD2. Trimming at V came to 3 bases and at J to 4 bases, leaving 10 bases not matched to a gene. The CDR3 has 16 residues. Germline CDR1 reads MNHEY; CDR2 reads SVGAGI. The CDR3 DNA reads TGTGCCAGCAGTTATGCGGTTGTGGGGGGGGCAGATACGCAGTATTTT. Encoded protein: CASSYAVVGGADTQYF.

This chain connects TRBV11-2 to TRBJ2-3; 10 nucleotides agree with TRBD2. The V gene end was trimmed by 2 bases and the J gene end by 6 bases; junction bases not matched to a gene: 17. Germline V lookup: CDR1 SGHAT, CDR2 FQNNGV. The CDR3 contains 19 residues. The CDR3 loop reads CASSLIGYPAGGPADTQYF. CDR3 in DNA: TGTGCCAGCAGCTTAATAGGGTACCCAGCGGGAGGGCCGGCGGATACGCAGTATTTT.

The CDR3 spells CASSLKVGGMHEQYF. Here the CDR3 DNA reads TGTGCCAGCAGCTTAAAAGTCGGAGGTATGCACGAGCAGTACTTC. V usage is TRBV7-3 and J usage is TRBJ2-7; D may be TRBD2 (5 bases). Trimming took off 1 base at V and 5 bases at J, with 15 bases between the two ends. Germline V gene sequence: CDR1 SGHTA, CDR2 FQGTGA. This CDR3 contains 15 residues.

As DNA, the CDR3 is TGTGCCAGCAGCCAAGATAGGCGGGAGTGGCCCTACGAGCAGTACTTC. Encoded protein: CASSQDRREWPYEQYF. This chain joins TRBV3-1 (or the pseudogene TRBV3-2) and TRBJ2-7; TRBD2 matches at 7 bases. V was pared by 0 bases and J by 2 bases, with 7 bases of the junction left unmatched. Looked up from germline, CDR1 is LGHDT and CDR2 is YNNKEL (reference sequence). This CDR3 comprises 16 residues.

This chain uses TRBV27 with TRBJ2-7; D unresolved. The V and J ends lost 3 bases and 2 bases respectively, with 8 bases between them. This CDR3 has 13 residues. Germline V gene sequence: CDR1 MNHEY, CDR2 SMNVEV (reference sequence). Here the CDR3 reads CASSFRSTYEQYF. The DNA for the CDR3 is TGTGCCAGCAGTTTTAGGAGCACCTACGAGCAGTACTTC.